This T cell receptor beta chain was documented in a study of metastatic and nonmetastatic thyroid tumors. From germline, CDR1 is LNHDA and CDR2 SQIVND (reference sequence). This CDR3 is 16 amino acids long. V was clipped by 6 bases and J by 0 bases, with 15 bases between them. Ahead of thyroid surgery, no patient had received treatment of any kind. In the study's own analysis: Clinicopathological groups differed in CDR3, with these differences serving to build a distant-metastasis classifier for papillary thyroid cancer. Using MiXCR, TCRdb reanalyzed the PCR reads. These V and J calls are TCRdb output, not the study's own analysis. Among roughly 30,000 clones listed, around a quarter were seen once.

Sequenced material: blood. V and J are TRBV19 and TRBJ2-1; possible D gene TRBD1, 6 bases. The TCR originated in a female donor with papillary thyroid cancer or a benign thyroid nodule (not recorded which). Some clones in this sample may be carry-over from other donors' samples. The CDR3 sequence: CASSPSTGISYNEQFF. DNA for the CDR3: TGTGCCAGTAGCCCCTCGACAGGCATCTCCTACAATGAGCAGTTCTTC.